Listed below are T cell receptor beta chains from one sample, sequenced in a study of T cell repertoires in cytomegalovirus infection. Their recognized antigens are unknown. Each CDR3 protein gets one entry after TCRdb re-called the reads with MiXCR. The table includes 150,000 or so distinct CDR3 sequences, roughly a fifth detected once. The source material was CD8+ T cells from cultured PBMCs, sampled from culture after CMV antigen stimulation. The receptor set was obtained from a human donor in good health (CMV status not recorded). Some clones in this sample may be carry-over from other donors' samples. Each CDR3 is given with its conserved first and last residue. A row's size may be missing; if present it is once, few, many or a size class.

V | size | CDR3
TRBV12-3/TRBV12-4 | few | CASSLASPYEQYF
TRBV2 | few | CASKWETDNTGELFF
TRBV29-1 | . | CSLELAGRSFYNEQFF
TRBV12-3/TRBV12-4 | . | CASTTVGRETASTDTQYF
TRBV12-3/TRBV12-4 | . | CASSRGLAGTTETQYF
TRBV7-9 | few | CASSLGPYRGRSNEQFF
TRBV6-5 | once | CASRGTRNNEQFF
TRBV9 | . | CASSILNGGPGNEQFF
TRBV20-1 | few | CSARDTALNTGELFF
TRBV27 | . | CASSLSLVGLADYEQYF
TRBV10-3 | many | CAISESGTSTGEQFF
TRBV12-3/TRBV12-4 | few | CASSRGTPWGEQYF
TRBV7-9 | . | CASSWRDGADEKLFF
TRBV7-8 | . | CASSLPLGSKETQYF
TRBV12-3/TRBV12-4 | few | CASSLPDSNGYTF
TRBV12-3/TRBV12-4 | few | CALGRSNTGELFF
TRBV12-3/TRBV12-4 | few | CASSFPPGVSLTDTQYF
TRBV7-6 | . | CASSSGTALGGLHNSPLHF
TRBV2 | . | CASSEGPNPNTEAFF
TRBV7-2 | . | CASSPQGRELFF
TRBV7-6 | . | CASSLRASANRVSGYNEQFF
TRBV4-1 | . | CASSQAQSPQQGSYEQYF
TRBV12-3/TRBV12-4 | . | CASSSTRDGAYEQYF
TRBV7-2 | few | CATIQGQGYEQYF
TRBV7-2 | few | CASSLQAGGHTEQFF
TRBV6-2/TRBV6-3 | . | CASTGVGSSYEQYF
TRBV7-2 | few | CASSPTDRASSYEQYF
TRBV12-3/TRBV12-4 | . | CASSLNGQSNSPLHF
TRBV20-1 | few | CSARQAEGFDSPLHF
TRBV7-8 | few | CASSLALAGRLDEQFF
TRBV6-8 | few | CASSYSTYNEQFF
TRBV7-2 | few | CASSLIAAQETQYF
TRBV5-4 | . | CASSYRVGMNTEAFF
TRBV15 | few | CATSLSGTEVRNQPQHF